One sample yielded the 30 T cell receptor beta chains listed below, sequenced in a study of blood T cell repertoires in COVID-19. TCRdb keeps only in-frame clones here, not all; method: immunoSEQ multiplex PCR. The sample yields approximately 120,000 clones, over 75% seen once. Sequencing input: peripheral blood. Receptor source: a woman aged 50 to 60 with acute or convalescent COVID-19.

The chain carries TRBV9 and TRBJ1-6; TRBD1 matches at 8 bases. Trimming at V came to 4 bases and at J to 6 bases, leaving 6 bases not matched to a gene. Germline V gene lookup returns CDR1 SGDLS and CDR2 YYNGEE. There are 15 residues in the CDR3. CDR3 protein: CASSSQDRGNSPLHF. The CDR3 bases are TGTGCCAGCAGCTCCCAAGACAGGGGTAATTCACCCCTCCACTTT.

The rearrangement links TRBV7-9 to TRBJ1-4, with 7 bases fitting TRBD1. The CDR3 is made up of 14 amino acids. Germline CDR1 is SEHNR and CDR2 is FQNEAQ (reference sequence). V was clipped by 6 bases and J by 4 bases; unmatched bases: 5. The CDR3 DNA reads as TGTGCCAGCAGTAACCGACAGGGTAATGAAAAACTGTTTTTT. Its translation: CASSNRQGNEKLFF.

This clone was seen only once. The chain uses TRBV18 and TRBJ1-2; 7 nucleotides line up with TRBD1. The V and J ends lost 5 bases and 4 bases, in that order; junction bases with no gene match: 16. The CDR3 length is 17 residues. The germline V gene has CDR1 KGHSH and CDR2 LQKENI. CDR3 nucleotides: TGTGCCAGCTCAACCGTGACCTCGAATGAGGGGGCCTATGGCTACACCTTC. Translating gives CASSTVTSNEGAYGYTF.

The chain carries TRBV28 and TRBJ2-7; possibly TRBD1 for D (6 bases). The CDR3 runs to 14 residues. V was trimmed by 6 bases and J by 4 bases, leaving 16 bases between them. Germline CDR1 is MDHEN and CDR2 is SYDVKM. The CDR3 here is CASSLPGTRYEQYF. DNA of the CDR3: TGTGCCAGCAGCCTCCCCGGGACAAGGTACGAGCAGTACTTC.

The chain combines TRBV5-4 with TRBJ1-2, with 7 bases fitting TRBD1. The CDR3 sequence is 15 residues long. From germline, CDR1 is SGHNT and CDR2 YYREEE (reference sequence). J gave up 5 bases and V 1 base, and 8 bases lay outside the gene matches. The CDR3 spells CASSLNQGQYYGYTF. CDR3 nucleotides: TGTGCCAGCAGCTTGAATCAGGGACAGTATTATGGCTACACCTTC.

This sequence joins TRBV19 and TRBJ1-6; D call uncertain. The CDR3 has 15 residues. Trimming pared 6 bases from V and 7 bases from J, leaving 16 bases between. Germline lookup yields CDR1 LNHDA and CDR2 SQIVND (reference sequence). CDR3 in DNA: TGTGCCAGTAGATACGAGGGATCACTGAATTCACCCCTCCACTTT. Protein: CASRYEGSLNSPLHF.

The chain couples TRBV7-2 to TRBJ1-2; D is unclear. V was clipped by 2 bases and J by 0 bases, with 10 bases between them. Per the germline V gene, CDR1 is SGHTA and CDR2 is FQGNSA. The CDR3 consists of 15 residues. The CDR3 region has the DNA TGTGCCAGCAGCTTATTGCCGGGTTCTAACTATGGCTACACCTTC. Translated: CASSLLPGSNYGYTF.

The genes are TRBV5-6 and TRBJ1-6, with TRBD1 identical over 8 bases. The germline gives CDR1 SGHDT, CDR2 YYEEEE. The ends lost 5 bases at V and 11 bases at J; junction bases unmatched: 6. This CDR3 has 13 residues. CDR3 sequence (DNA): TGTGCCAGCAGTACCAGGGGGCCGACACCCCTCCACTTT. It encodes CASSTRGPTPLHF.

The chain carries TRBV3-1 (or the pseudogene TRBV3-2) and TRBJ1-5; a possible D gene is TRBD1 (5 bases). Germline CDR1 reads LGHDT; CDR2 reads YNNKEL (reference sequence). The CDR3 sequence is 13 residues long. V dropped 6 bases and J dropped 12 bases, with 18 bases sitting between them. The CDR3 coding sequence is TGTGCCAGCAGTTTGACGAATCAGGGAAGCCAGCATTTT. Translated: CASSLTNQGSQHF.

The V and J genes are TRBV19 and TRBJ1-2; D gene unclear. From germline, CDR1 is LNHDA and CDR2 SQIVND (reference sequence). The V and J ends lost 1 base and 6 bases respectively, with 9 bases between them. CDR3 length equals 13 residues. CDR3 sequence reads: CASSIVGEDGYTF. The CDR3, as DNA: TGTGCCAGTAGTATAGTTGGGGAGGATGGCTACACCTTC.

V usage is TRBV7-3 and J usage is TRBJ1-2; TRBD1 might be the D (5 bases). CDR3 length equals 15 residues. CDR1 and CDR2 (germline): SGHTA, FQGTGA. The V end was cut by 5 bases, the J end by 3 bases, with 16 bases between. CDR3 loop: CASSSGTPRDYGYTF. The CDR3 DNA is TGTGCCAGCAGCAGCGGGACCCCGAGAGACTATGGCTACACCTTC.

J is TRBJ1-6 and V is TRBV18; maybe TRBD1 (5 bases). Trimming took off 2 bases at V and 9 bases at J, with 14 bases between the two ends. CDR1 is KGHSH and CDR2 is LQKENI in the germline V gene. The CDR3 contains 15 residues. As DNA, the CDR3 is TGTGCCAGCTCACCAAGCATGCAGGGCTTTTCACCCCTCCACTTT. Protein sequence: CASSPSMQGFSPLHF.

This sequence joins TRBV19 and TRBJ1-2; TRBD1 matches 10 bases. V was clipped by 10 bases and J by 6 bases; unmatched bases: 14. Germline assignment: CDR1 LNHDA and CDR2 SQIVND (reference sequence). The length of the CDR3 is 15 residues. CDR3 sequence (DNA): TGTGCCACCATACGACCCGGGACAGGGGAGAATGGCTACACCTTC. Protein product: CATIRPGTGENGYTF.

The CDR3 loop reads CASSSTPYNEQFF. As DNA, the CDR3 is TGTGCCAGCAGCTCTACGCCTTACAATGAGCAGTTCTTC. The chain is built from TRBV5-5 and TRBJ2-1; D not certain. V lost 3 bases and J lost 4, with 8 bases in between. The CDR3 has 13 residues. Germline V gene sequence: CDR1 SGHKS, CDR2 YYEKEE (reference sequence). Looking up the rest from reference TRBV5-5 and TRBJ2-1 gives the full variable domain: DAGVTQSPTHLIKTRGQQVTLRCSPISGHKSVSWYQQVLGQGPQFIFQYYEKEERGRGNFPDRFSARQFPNYSSELNVNALLLGDSALYLCASSSTPYNEQFFGPGTRLTVL.

This clone was observed a single time. This rearrangement joins TRBV3-1 (or the pseudogene TRBV3-2) to TRBJ1-1; D gene uncertain. Per germline, CDR1 LGHDT and CDR2 YNNKEL (reference sequence). The CDR3 totals 13 residues. The V and J ends lost 0 bases and 5 bases respectively, with 7 bases between them. The CDR3 here is CASSQERLTEAFF. CDR3 in DNA: TGTGCCAGCAGCCAAGAGAGGTTGACTGAAGCTTTCTTT.

Here the CDR3 reads CASSQDWPWTEAFF. Here the CDR3 DNA reads TGTGCCAGCAGCCAAGATTGGCCATGGACTGAAGCTTTCTTT. The V call is TRBV14, the J call TRBJ1-1, with no clear D. The CDR3 has 14 amino acids. Germline lookup yields CDR1 SGHDN and CDR2 FVKESK. The ends were cut back, 0 bases at V and 5 bases at J, with 10 bases in the middle. Full variable domain (rest looked up from reference TRBV14 and TRBJ1-1): EAGVTQFPSHSVIEKGQTVTLRCDPISGHDNLYWYRRVMGKEIKFLLHFVKESKQDESGMPNNRFLAERTGGTYSTLKVQPAELEDSGVYFCASSQDWPWTEAFFGQGTRLTVV.

The CDR3 reads CASSTGTSGSNQPQHF. The CDR3 DNA follows: TGTGCCAGCAGTACAGGGACCTCAGGGTCCAATCAGCCCCAGCATTTT. The chain has TRBV6-6 and TRBJ1-5; D perhaps matches TRBD1 (6 bases). Germline assignment: CDR1 MNHNY and CDR2 SVGAGI (reference sequence). The V and J ends lost 5 bases and 3 bases respectively, with 17 bases between them. This CDR3 comprises 16 residues.

The rearrangement uses TRBV5-6 and TRBJ1-1; D is uncertain. In germline, CDR1 is SGHDT, CDR2 YYEEEE. The CDR3 is made up of 14 amino acids. Trimming took 0 bases from V and 1 from J, leaving 7 bases between them. The CDR3 region has the DNA TGTGCCAGCAGCTTGGGAGGGAGGAACACTGAAGCTTTCTTT. Translated, it gives CASSLGGRNTEAFF.

The CDR3 DNA sequence: TGTGCCAGCAGTTTATCTGGGGACAGGGTTATCTATGGCTACACCTTC. This translates into CASSLSGDRVIYGYTF. This chain uses TRBV27 with TRBJ1-2, with 9 positions matching TRBD1. J lost 4 bases, V lost 0 bases, and 6 bases had no gene match. The CDR3 length is 16 residues. Looked up from germline, CDR1 is MNHEY and CDR2 is SMNVEV (reference sequence).

The gene calls are TRBV5-4 and TRBJ1-5, with TRBD1 matching 7 bases. Germline CDR1 reads SGHNT; CDR2 reads YYREEE (reference sequence). The CDR3 is 15 amino acids. The J segment lost 4 bases and the V segment lost 0 bases, leaving 4 bases of the junction unmatched. The DNA of the CDR3 is TGTGCCAGCAGCTTGGATCCACAGGGGAATCAGCCCCAGCATTTT. It translates to CASSLDPQGNQPQHF. The full variable domain, rest sourced from reference TRBV5-4 and TRBJ1-5, is ETGVTQSPTHLIKTRGQQVTLRCSSQSGHNTVSWYQQALGQGPQFIFQYYREEENGRGNFPPRFSGLQFPNYSSELNVNALELDDSALYLCASSLDPQGNQPQHFGDGTRLSIL.

This clone was seen only a few times. The genes are TRBV2 and TRBJ2-2, with D unresolved. The CDR3 runs to 12 residues. Germline CDR1 reads SNHLY; CDR2 reads FYNNEI. Trimming cost V 3 bases and J 6 bases, with 5 bases left between them. This CDR3 is CASSEGAGELFF. The CDR3 DNA reads as TGTGCCAGCAGTGAGGGCGCCGGGGAGCTGTTTTTT.

This sequence joins TRBV5-4 and TRBJ1-4; maybe TRBD1 (6 bases). CDR3 length: 15 residues. Germline V gene lookup returns CDR1 SGHNT and CDR2 YYREEE (reference sequence). V lost 4 bases and J lost 8, with 18 bases in between. CDR3: CASSKETGPREKLFF. In DNA, the CDR3 is TGTGCCAGCAGCAAGGAAACAGGGCCTCGCGAAAAACTGTTTTTT.

The chain joins TRBV5-1 to TRBJ2-1; 7 nucleotides align to TRBD1. V shed 4 bases and J 3 bases; nucleotides not matched to a gene: 7. Germline values: CDR1 SGHRS, CDR2 YFSETQ. The CDR3 sequence is 15 residues long. The CDR3 nucleotides read TGCGCCAGCAGCCGAATCAGGGGGAGCTACAATGAGCAGTTCTTC. This gives the protein CASSRIRGSYNEQFF.

The chain has TRBV6-5 and TRBJ1-6, with D possibly TRBD1 on 5 matching bases. Trimming took off 6 bases at V and 9 bases at J, with 12 bases between the two ends. This CDR3 has 13 residues. From germline, CDR1 is MNHEY and CDR2 SVGAGI. The CDR3 protein is CASSRGGISPLHF. In nucleotides, the CDR3 is TGTGCCAGCAGCCGTGGGGGGATTTCACCCCTCCACTTT.

The gene calls are TRBV5-1 and TRBJ1-6, with TRBD1 as a possible D gene (5 bases). Trimming pared 2 bases from V and 7 bases from J, leaving 10 bases between. The CDR3 covers 14 residues. CDR1 is SGHRS and CDR2 is YFSETQ in the germline V gene. CDR3 amino acids: CASSFREGNSPLHF. CDR3 DNA: TGCGCCAGCAGCTTTCGGGAGGGGAATTCACCCCTCCACTTT.

The CDR3, as DNA: TGTGCCAGCAGCCTACGACAGGGTGGAGGGGAGACCCAGTACTTC. Its protein product is CASSLRQGGGETQYF. This sequence joins TRBV11-3 and TRBJ2-5; D is possibly TRBD1 (7 bases). The CDR3 covers 15 residues. Germline V gives CDR1 SGHNT, CDR2 YENEEA. Trimming took 5 bases from V and 5 from J, leaving 18 bases between them.

V usage is TRBV10-2 and J usage is TRBJ1-2; 7 bases line up with TRBD1. From germline, CDR1 is WSHSY and CDR2 SAAADI. After removal of 6 bases from V and 6 bases from J, the junction contained 13 bases not matched to a gene. This CDR3 contains 15 residues. Here the CDR3 DNA reads TGCGCCAGCAGCAGAACTGGGACAGACTCCAATGGCTACACCTTC. Protein: CASSRTGTDSNGYTF.

This chain links TRBV12-3 or TRBV12-4 with TRBJ2-4, with 7 positions matching TRBD2. The trim removed 6 bases at V and 7 bases at J, leaving 3 bases unmatched. The CDR3 covers 12 residues. This chain's CDR3 is CASRAGLNIQYF. Here the CDR3 DNA reads TGTGCCAGCAGAGCGGGGCTGAACATTCAGTACTTC.

The rearrangement joins TRBV18 to TRBJ2-3; the D gene is possibly TRBD1 (6 bases). The CDR3 has 16 amino acids. V shed 4 bases and J shed 5 bases, with 19 bases lying between them. The V gene's germline CDR1 is KGHSH and CDR2 LQKENI. This chain's CDR3 is CASSRPKQGSGDTQYF. CDR3 in DNA: TGTGCCAGCTCACGGCCTAAACAGGGATCGGGAGATACGCAGTATTTT.

V gene TRBV6-6 combines with J gene TRBJ2-1; TRBD2 aligns across 8 bases. Germline-derived CDR1 and CDR2 are MNHNY and SVGAGI (reference sequence). The V gene end was trimmed by 0 bases and the J gene end by 8 bases; junction bases not matched to a gene: 9. The CDR3 runs to 16 residues. CDR3 coding DNA: TGTGCCAGCAGTTACTCGAGTAGCGGGGTTATGTATGAGCAGTTCTTC. It is translated as CASSYSSSGVMYEQFF.